The T cell receptor beta chain described here comes from a study of blood T cell repertoires in COVID-19. Study summary: The cDNA or gDNA used as material had been derived from T cells, B-cell-depleted T cells, or PBMCs.

Per the original data handling: Nucleated cell number was recorded as an estimate derived from reference gene primer amplification. Here immunoSEQ multiplex PCR was the method, and the copy in TCRdb shows in-frame clones only, minus some. That table supplies the V and J calls and clone size; D and trimming were determined from the DNA. Among around 100,000 clones, about four fifths were seen once, and the ten largest hold about 5%. This CDR3 spans 15 amino acids. The chain links TRBV12-1 to TRBJ2-1; the table assigns TRBD2, which was not confirmed against the DNA. TRBV12-1 is deemed a pseudogene. Sequenced sample: peripheral blood. The sequence derives from a man in his 60s with acute or convalescent COVID-19. For the CDR3, the DNA is TGTGCCAGCAGCCTCACGGGAGGGACATACAATGAGCAGTTCTTC. Translated: CASSLTGGTYNEQFF.